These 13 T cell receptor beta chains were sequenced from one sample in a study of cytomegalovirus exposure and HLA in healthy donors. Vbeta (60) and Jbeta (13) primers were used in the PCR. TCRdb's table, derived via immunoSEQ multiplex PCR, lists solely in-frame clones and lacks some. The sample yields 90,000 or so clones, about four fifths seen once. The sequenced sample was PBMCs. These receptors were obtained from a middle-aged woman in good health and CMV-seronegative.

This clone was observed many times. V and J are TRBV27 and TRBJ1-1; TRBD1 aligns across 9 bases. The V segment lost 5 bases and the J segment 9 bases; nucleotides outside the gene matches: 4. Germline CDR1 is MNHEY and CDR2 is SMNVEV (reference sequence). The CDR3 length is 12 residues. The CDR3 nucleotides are TGTGCCAGCAGTGTCGGGACAGGGAAAGCTTTCTTT. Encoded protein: CASSVGTGKAFF.

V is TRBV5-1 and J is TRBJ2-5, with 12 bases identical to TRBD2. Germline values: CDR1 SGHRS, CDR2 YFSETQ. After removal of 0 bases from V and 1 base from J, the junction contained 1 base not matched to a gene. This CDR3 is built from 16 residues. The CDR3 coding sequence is TGCGCCAGCAGCTTGGGGGGACTAGCGGGCCAAGAGACCCAGTACTTC. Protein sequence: CASSLGGLAGQETQYF.

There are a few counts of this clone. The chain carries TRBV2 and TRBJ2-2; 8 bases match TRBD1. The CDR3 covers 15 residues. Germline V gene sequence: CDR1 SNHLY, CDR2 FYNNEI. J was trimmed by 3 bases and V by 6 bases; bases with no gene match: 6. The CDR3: CASRAQGAYTGELFF. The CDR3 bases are TGTGCCAGCAGGGCCCAGGGGGCGTACACCGGGGAGCTGTTTTTT.

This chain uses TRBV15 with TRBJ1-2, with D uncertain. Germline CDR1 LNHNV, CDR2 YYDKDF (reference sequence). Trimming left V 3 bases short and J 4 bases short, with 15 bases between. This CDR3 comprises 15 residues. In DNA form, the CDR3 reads TGTGCCACCAGCAGTCCCCAGGAGGGCTCCTATGGCTACACCTTC. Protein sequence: CATSSPQEGSYGYTF.

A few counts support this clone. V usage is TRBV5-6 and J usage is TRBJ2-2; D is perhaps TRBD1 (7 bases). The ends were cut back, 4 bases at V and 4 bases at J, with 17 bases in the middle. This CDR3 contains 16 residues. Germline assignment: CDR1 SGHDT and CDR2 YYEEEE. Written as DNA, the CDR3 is TGTGCCAGCAGCCGCCGACAGGGACTCGGCACCGGGGAGCTGTTTTTT. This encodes CASSRRQGLGTGELFF. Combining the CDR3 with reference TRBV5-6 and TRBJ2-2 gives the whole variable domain DAGVTQSPTHLIKTRGQQVTLRCSPKSGHDTVSWYQQALGQGPQFIFQYYEEEERQRGNFPDRFSGHQFPNYSSELNVNALLLGDSALYLCASSRRQGLGTGELFFGEGSRLTVL.

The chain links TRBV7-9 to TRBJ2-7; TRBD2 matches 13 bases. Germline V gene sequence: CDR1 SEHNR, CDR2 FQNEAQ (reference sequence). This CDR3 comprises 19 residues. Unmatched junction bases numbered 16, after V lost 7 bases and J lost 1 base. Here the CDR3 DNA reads TGTGCCAGCACCGAAAGGAAGGGACTAGCGGGGTCCGCTTCCTACGAGCAGTACTTC. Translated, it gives CASTERKGLAGSASYEQYF.

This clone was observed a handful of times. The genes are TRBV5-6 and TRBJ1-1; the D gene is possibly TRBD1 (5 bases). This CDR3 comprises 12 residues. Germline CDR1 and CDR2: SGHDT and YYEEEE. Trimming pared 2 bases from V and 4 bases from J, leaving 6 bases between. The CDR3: CASSLRGTEAFF. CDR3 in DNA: TGTGCCAGCAGCTTAAGGGGCACTGAAGCTTTCTTT.

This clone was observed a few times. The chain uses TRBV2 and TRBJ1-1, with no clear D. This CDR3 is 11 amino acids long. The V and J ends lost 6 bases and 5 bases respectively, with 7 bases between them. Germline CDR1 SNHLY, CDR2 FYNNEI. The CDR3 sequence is CASRLNTEAFF. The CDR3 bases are TGTGCCAGCAGACTAAATACTGAAGCTTTCTTT. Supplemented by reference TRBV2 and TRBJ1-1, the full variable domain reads EPEVTQTPSHQVTQMGQEVILRCVPISNHLYFYWYRQILGQKVEFLVSFYNNEISEKSEIFDDQFSVERPDGSNFTLKIRSTKLEDSAMYFCASRLNTEAFFGQGTRLTVV.

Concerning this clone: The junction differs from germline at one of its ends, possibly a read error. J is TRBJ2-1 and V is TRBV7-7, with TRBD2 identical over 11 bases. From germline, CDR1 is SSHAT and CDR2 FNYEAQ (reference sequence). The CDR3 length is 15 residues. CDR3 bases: TGTGCTAGCAGCCCCGGGACTAGCGGAAACAATGAGCAGTTCTTC. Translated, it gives CASSPGTSGNNEQFF.

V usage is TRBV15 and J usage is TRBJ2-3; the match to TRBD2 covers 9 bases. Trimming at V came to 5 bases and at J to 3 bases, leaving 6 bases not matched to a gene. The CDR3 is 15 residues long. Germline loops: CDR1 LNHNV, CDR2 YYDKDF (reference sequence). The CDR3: CATSPRLAVTDTQYF. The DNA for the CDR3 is TGTGCCACCAGCCCGAGACTAGCGGTGACAGATACGCAGTATTTT.

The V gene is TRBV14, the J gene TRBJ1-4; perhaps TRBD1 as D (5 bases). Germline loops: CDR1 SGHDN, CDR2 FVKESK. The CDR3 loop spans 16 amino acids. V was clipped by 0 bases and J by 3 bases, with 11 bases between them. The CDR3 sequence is CASSQEASGANEKLFF. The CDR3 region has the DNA TGTGCCAGCAGCCAAGAGGCCTCGGGGGCTAATGAAAAACTGTTTTTT.

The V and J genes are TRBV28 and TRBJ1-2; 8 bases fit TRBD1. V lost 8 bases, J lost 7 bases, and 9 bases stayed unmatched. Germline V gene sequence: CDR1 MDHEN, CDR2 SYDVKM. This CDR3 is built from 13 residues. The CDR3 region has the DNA TGTGCCAGCGCCTCAACAGGGGGTCGTGGCTACACCTTC. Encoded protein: CASASTGGRGYTF.

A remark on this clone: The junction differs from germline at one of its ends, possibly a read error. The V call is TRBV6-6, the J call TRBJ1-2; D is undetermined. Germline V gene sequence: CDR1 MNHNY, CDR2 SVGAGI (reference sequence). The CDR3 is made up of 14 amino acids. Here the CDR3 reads CASSYSSANYGYTF. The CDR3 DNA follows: TGTGCCAGCAGTTACAGTTCCGCTAATTATGGCTACACCTTC.